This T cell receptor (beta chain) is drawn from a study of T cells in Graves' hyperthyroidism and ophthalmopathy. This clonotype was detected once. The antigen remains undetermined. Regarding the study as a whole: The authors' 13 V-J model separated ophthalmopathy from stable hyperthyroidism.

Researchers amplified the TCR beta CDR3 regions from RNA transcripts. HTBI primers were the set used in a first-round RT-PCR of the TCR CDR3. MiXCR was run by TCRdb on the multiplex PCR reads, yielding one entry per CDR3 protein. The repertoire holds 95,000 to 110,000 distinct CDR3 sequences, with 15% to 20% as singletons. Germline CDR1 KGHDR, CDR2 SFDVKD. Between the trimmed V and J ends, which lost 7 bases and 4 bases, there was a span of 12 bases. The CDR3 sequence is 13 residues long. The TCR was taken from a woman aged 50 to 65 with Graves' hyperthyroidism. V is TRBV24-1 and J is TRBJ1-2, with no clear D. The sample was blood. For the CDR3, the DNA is TGTGCCACCAGAAAACATGGTAGCTATGGCTACACCTTC. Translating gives CATRKHGSYGYTF.